Shown below are 29 T cell receptor beta chains from a single sample sequenced in a study of cytomegalovirus exposure and HLA in healthy donors (dated by TCRdb to 2016 to 2017). Receptors were amplified or captured by the immunoSEQ multiplex PCR assay. For the multiplex PCR, a mixture combining 60 forward primers for TCR Vbeta segments and 13 reverse primers for TCR Jbeta segments was used. TCRdb took this table from immuneACCESS and kept in-frame rearrangements with V and J called. Such tables lack part of the clones; where checked against another copy, unresolved V genes explain under half of the gap, and the rest is unexplained. This sample is represented by 100,000 to 150,000 clones; about 80% of them were singletons. The ten largest clones take up approximately 9.1% of the sample. The sequenced material came from PBMCs. These receptors were taken from a woman aged 45-60 years in good health and CMV-seropositive.

The chain recombines TRBV5-1 with TRBJ2-7; D might be TRBD1 (6 bases). Germline CDR1 reads SGHRS; CDR2 reads YFSETQ. The V end was cut by 0 bases, the J end by 2 bases, with 12 bases between. This CDR3 has 15 amino acids. In DNA form, the CDR3 reads TGCGCCAGCAGCTTGGCCGCAGGGGTCACCTACGAGCAGTACTTC. Its translation: CASSLAAGVTYEQYF.

The gene calls are TRBV2 and TRBJ1-5; TRBD1 is a possible D gene (5 bases). CDR1 and CDR2 (germline): SNHLY, FYNNEI. Trimming stripped 6 bases from V and 4 bases from J, with 16 bases between. The CDR3 consists of 15 residues. The CDR3 protein is CASRSGTGGNQPQHF. The DNA for the CDR3 is TGTGCCAGCAGGAGTGGGACGGGAGGGAATCAGCCCCAGCATTTT.

This chain joins TRBV14 and TRBJ1-1; D may be TRBD1 (5 bases). V lost 4 bases, J lost 0 bases, and 15 bases lay in between. The CDR3 is 16 amino acids. The germline CDR1 and CDR2 sequences are SGHDN and FVKESK. Here the CDR3 reads CASSPDWGVMNTEAFF. The CDR3 DNA follows: TGTGCCAGCAGCCCCGACTGGGGGGTCATGAACACTGAAGCTTTCTTT.

The chain links TRBV18 to TRBJ1-4; D might be TRBD1 (5 bases). The CDR3 spans 15 residues. Trimming cost V 2 bases and J 8 bases, with 15 bases left between them. Germline CDR1 reads KGHSH; CDR2 reads LQKENI. The CDR3 sequence: CASSPTTKGREKLFF. CDR3 DNA: TGTGCCAGCTCACCAACCACGAAGGGGCGGGAAAAACTGTTTTTT.

This sequence joins TRBV2 and TRBJ1-1, with 7 bases fitting TRBD1. From germline, CDR1 is SNHLY and CDR2 FYNNEI. This CDR3 contains 14 residues. V was clipped by 4 bases and J by 1 base; unmatched bases: 3. The CDR3 nucleotides read TGTGCCAGCAGTGGACAGGGTCCGAACACTGAAGCTTTCTTT. Encoded protein: CASSGQGPNTEAFF. The full variable domain, with the rest looked up from reference TRBV2 and TRBJ1-1, is EPEVTQTPSHQVTQMGQEVILRCVPISNHLYFYWYRQILGQKVEFLVSFYNNEISEKSEIFDDQFSVERPDGSNFTLKIRSTKLEDSAMYFCASSGQGPNTEAFFGQGTRLTVV.

This chain joins TRBV4-3 and TRBJ2-7; 8 positions match TRBD2. Germline values: CDR1 LGHNA, CDR2 YSLEER. With 3 bases clipped from V and 2 bases from J, the junction kept 9 bases outside the gene matches. The CDR3 is 16 residues long. CDR3 DNA sequence: TGCGCCAGCAGCCATATATCTGAGCGGGAGCCCTACGAGCAGTACTTC. This translates into CASSHISEREPYEQYF.

This clone is a singleton in its sample. The chain is built from TRBV5-6 and TRBJ2-7, with 8 nucleotides matching TRBD1. Germline CDR1 reads SGHDT; CDR2 reads YYEEEE. Trimming at V came to 0 bases and at J to 5 bases, leaving 7 bases not matched to a gene. The CDR3 is made up of 15 amino acids. This CDR3 is CASSLAETGANEQYF. The CDR3 nucleotides read TGTGCCAGCAGCTTGGCCGAGACAGGGGCCAACGAGCAGTACTTC. Full variable domain (missing parts from reference TRBV5-6 and TRBJ2-7): DAGVTQSPTHLIKTRGQQVTLRCSPKSGHDTVSWYQQALGQGPQFIFQYYEEEERQRGNFPDRFSGHQFPNYSSELNVNALLLGDSALYLCASSLAETGANEQYFGPGTRLTVT.

CDR3 residues: CASSLKPGDTDTQYF. The CDR3 DNA reads TGCGCCAGCAGCTTGAAACCCGGGGATACAGATACGCAGTATTTT. The chain has TRBV5-1 and TRBJ2-3; maybe TRBD2 (5 bases). CDR3 length equals 15 residues. Germline values: CDR1 SGHRS, CDR2 YFSETQ. V gave up 1 base and J gave up 3 bases, with 12 bases separating them.

This clone was seen a few times. This chain connects TRBV30 to TRBJ2-7; 9 bases fit TRBD1. The CDR3 length is 13 residues. Germline trimming cut 2 bases from V and 3 bases from J; bases unmatched to any gene: 2. CDR1 is GTSNPN, CDR2 SVGIG, per germline (reference sequence). The CDR3 protein is CAWSWTGVYEQYF. As DNA, the CDR3 is TGTGCCTGGAGTTGGACAGGGGTCTACGAGCAGTACTTC.

The gene calls are TRBV11-2 and TRBJ1-1; 10 bases are a match to TRBD1. Trimming cost V 5 bases and J 4 bases; bases outside gene matches: 4. There are 14 residues in the CDR3. Germline V lookup: CDR1 SGHAT, CDR2 FQNNGV. The CDR3 reads CASSHGQGGTEAFF. CDR3 DNA: TGTGCCAGCAGCCACGGACAGGGGGGCACTGAAGCTTTCTTT.

The CDR3 loop is CASSLTSGTGRYNEQFF. The CDR3 DNA follows: TGTGCCAGCAGCTTAACTTCAGGGACAGGGCGGTACAATGAGCAGTTCTTC. The J gene is TRBJ2-1, the V gene TRBV7-3; 9 bases match TRBD1. The ends lost 0 bases at V and 4 bases at J; junction bases unmatched: 7. CDR3 size: 17 residues. Germline CDR1 is SGHTA and CDR2 is FQGTGA.

The V gene is TRBV7-2, the J gene TRBJ2-3; D may be TRBD1 (5 bases). This CDR3 comprises 14 residues. From germline, CDR1 is SGHTA and CDR2 FQGNSA. Trimming took off 3 bases at V and 5 bases at J, with 12 bases between the two ends. For the CDR3, the DNA is TGTGCCAGCAGCTTTAGGGGCCCCGGAGATACGCAGTATTTT. Protein sequence: CASSFRGPGDTQYF.

The chain combines TRBV5-6 with TRBJ1-4, with 10 bases that match TRBD1. The CDR3 contains 15 residues. The germline V gene has CDR1 SGHDT and CDR2 YYEEEE. J was trimmed by 5 bases and V by 4 bases; bases with no gene match: 5. The CDR3 DNA reads as TGTGCCAGCAGCGGGGACAGGGGACTGAATGAAAAACTGTTTTTT. Protein product: CASSGDRGLNEKLFF. Complete variable domain (other parts from reference TRBV5-6 and TRBJ1-4): DAGVTQSPTHLIKTRGQQVTLRCSPKSGHDTVSWYQQALGQGPQFIFQYYEEEERQRGNFPDRFSGHQFPNYSSELNVNALLLGDSALYLCASSGDRGLNEKLFFGSGTQLSVL.

The chain couples TRBV10-3 to TRBJ2-1; 10 bases align to TRBD2. J gave up 8 bases and V 6 bases, and 10 bases lay outside the gene matches. In germline, CDR1 is ENHRY, CDR2 SYGVKD. The CDR3 extends over 15 amino acids. The CDR3 DNA reads TGTGCCATCAGCCAAGGAAGCGGGGGGGTAGATGAGCAGTTCTTC. The encoded protein is CAISQGSGGVDEQFF.

This clone has more than one count but fewer than ten. CDR3 residues: CASSEMGSSNQPQHF. The DNA for the CDR3 is TGTGCCAGCAGTGAAATGGGCAGCAGCAATCAGCCCCAGCATTTT. The chain recombines TRBV2 with TRBJ1-5, with D uncertain. The CDR3 runs 15 residues. Trimming shortened V by 2 bases and J by 1 base, and 9 bases separated the two germline ends. Germline CDR1 reads SNHLY; CDR2 reads FYNNEI.

The chain has TRBV12-5 and TRBJ2-3; 9 bases match TRBD1. The CDR3 length is 14 residues. J was trimmed by 3 bases and V by 6 bases; bases with no gene match: 4. Germline V gene lookup returns CDR1 LGHNT and CDR2 FRNRAP. CDR3 DNA sequence: TGTGCTAGTGGCCCTGGACAGGGGACAGATACGCAGTATTTT. Translating it yields CASGPGQGTDTQYF.

The chain carries TRBV2 and TRBJ1-2; 9 bases agree with TRBD1. The CDR3 has 20 amino acids. CDR1 is SNHLY and CDR2 is FYNNEI in the germline V gene. V lost 2 bases and J lost 4; bases outside the gene matches: 20. The CDR3, as DNA: TGTGCCAGCAGTGAAAATGCTCCCTATACCTGGACAGGGGCCTCCTATGGCTACACCTTC. Translated, it gives CASSENAPYTWTGASYGYTF.

The rearrangement links TRBV25-1 to TRBJ2-7, with D possibly TRBD1 on 5 matching bases. Germline lookup yields CDR1 MGHDK and CDR2 SYGVNS. Trimming pared 1 base from V and 12 bases from J, leaving 13 bases between. The CDR3 runs 12 residues. In nucleotides, the CDR3 is TGTGCCAGCAGTGAATCTAGACAGCCGCCGTACTTC. This encodes CASSESRQPPYF.

This clone was observed a few times. The chain couples TRBV5-1 to TRBJ2-1, with 8 bases identical to TRBD2. Losses at the gene ends were 5 bases for V and 7 bases for J; bases not matched to a gene: 8. The CDR3 is 14 amino acids. Germline CDR1 and CDR2: SGHRS and YFSETQ. The DNA for the CDR3 is TGCGCCAGCAGGTCGAGCGGGAGAAGGAATGAGCAGTTCTTC. Encoded protein: CASRSSGRRNEQFF.

V usage is TRBV4-2 and J usage is TRBJ1-4; 8 bases match TRBD1. Germline assignment: CDR1 LGHNA and CDR2 YNFKEQ. This CDR3 has 16 residues. The V segment lost 1 base and the J segment 8 bases; nucleotides outside the gene matches: 9. The CDR3, as DNA: TGTGCCAGCAGCCAAGGTCGTCAGGGGGCAGACGAAAAACTGTTTTTT. Translating gives CASSQGRQGADEKLFF.

V and J are TRBV9 and TRBJ2-1; TRBD2 might be the D (6 bases). The CDR3 is 16 residues long. Germline V lookup: CDR1 SGDLS, CDR2 YYNGEE. Trimming cost V 4 bases and J 2 bases, with 16 bases left between them. Here the CDR3 reads CASSYLGGWAYNEQFF. The CDR3 bases are TGTGCCAGCAGCTATCTTGGGGGGTGGGCCTACAATGAGCAGTTCTTC.

The gene calls are TRBV6-5 and TRBJ1-4; D not certain. CDR3 size: 13 residues. The germline CDR1 and CDR2 sequences are MNHEY and SVGAGI. The V end lost 6 bases, the J end lost 10 bases, and 15 bases lay between the germline ends. The CDR3 sequence is CASREDLLGKLFF. The CDR3 DNA reads TGTGCCAGCAGGGAGGATCTTCTGGGAAAACTGTTTTTT.

J is TRBJ2-2 and V is TRBV9; 11 bases map to TRBD1. CDR1 and CDR2 from the germline V gene are SGDLS and YYNGEE. There are 14 residues in the CDR3. V gave up 4 bases and J gave up 5 bases; unmatched junction bases: 1. The CDR3 DNA is TGTGCCAGCAGCCGGGACAGGGGGACCGGGGAGCTGTTTTTT. Encoded protein: CASSRDRGTGELFF.

The chain links TRBV29-1 to TRBJ2-6; D is unclear. The CDR3 sequence is 12 residues long. Trimming removed 3 bases at V and 3 bases at J, with 3 bases between. Germline-derived CDR1 and CDR2 are SQVTM and ANQGSEA. CDR3 in amino acids: CSVDSGANVLTF. DNA for the CDR3: TGCAGCGTTGATAGTGGGGCCAACGTCCTGACTTTC.

This clone appeared a few times. The chain recombines TRBV2 with TRBJ2-1; D gene uncertain. This CDR3 has 13 residues. The germline CDR1 and CDR2 sequences are SNHLY and FYNNEI. Trimming cost V 6 bases and J 1 base, with 7 bases left between them. CDR3 loop: CASSEDSYNEQFF. The CDR3 nucleotides are TGTGCCAGCAGCGAGGATTCCTACAATGAGCAGTTCTTC.

In DNA, the CDR3 is TGTGCCATCAGTCCCCTAGCGGGCCACGAGCAGTACTTC. Its translation is CAISPLAGHEQYF. The chain is built from TRBV10-3 and TRBJ2-7; 8 bases align to TRBD2. There are 13 residues in the CDR3. Unmatched junction bases numbered 5, after V lost 5 bases and J lost 5 bases. Per germline, CDR1 ENHRY and CDR2 SYGVKD.

This clone was found a few times. The rearrangement joins TRBV5-4 to TRBJ1-2, with a possible D match to TRBD1 (5 bases). The CDR3 totals 14 residues. V gave up 4 bases and J gave up 13 bases, with 23 bases separating them. Germline V gives CDR1 SGHNT, CDR2 YYREEE (reference sequence). This chain's CDR3 is CASSGRTLQGLATF. DNA for the CDR3: TGTGCCAGCAGCGGCCGGACCCTCCAGGGTTTAGCCACCTTC.

The chain combines TRBV7-9 with TRBJ2-1; 11 nucleotides agree with TRBD2. CDR1 is SEHNR and CDR2 is FQNEAQ in the germline V gene (reference sequence). The ends lost 3 bases at V and 8 bases at J; junction bases unmatched: 3. The CDR3 consists of 14 residues. The CDR3: CASSLGTSGYEQFF. The CDR3 DNA sequence: TGTGCCAGCAGCTTGGGGACTAGCGGTTATGAGCAGTTCTTC. Combining the CDR3 with reference TRBV7-9 and TRBJ2-1 gives the whole variable domain DTGVSQNPRHKITKRGQNVTFRCDPISEHNRLYWYRQTLGQGPEFLTYFQNEAQLEKSRLLSDRFSAERPKGSFSTLEIQRTEQGDSAMYLCASSLGTSGYEQFFGPGTRLTVL.

The chain recombines TRBV27 with TRBJ2-1, with a possible D match to TRBD2 (6 bases). V lost 3 bases, J lost 3 bases, and 12 bases lay in between. The CDR3 covers 15 residues. Germline V gene sequence: CDR1 MNHEY, CDR2 SMNVEV (reference sequence). The CDR3 sequence is CASSFHAGNYNEQFF. CDR3 DNA: TGTGCCAGCAGTTTCCATGCGGGAAACTACAATGAGCAGTTCTTC.